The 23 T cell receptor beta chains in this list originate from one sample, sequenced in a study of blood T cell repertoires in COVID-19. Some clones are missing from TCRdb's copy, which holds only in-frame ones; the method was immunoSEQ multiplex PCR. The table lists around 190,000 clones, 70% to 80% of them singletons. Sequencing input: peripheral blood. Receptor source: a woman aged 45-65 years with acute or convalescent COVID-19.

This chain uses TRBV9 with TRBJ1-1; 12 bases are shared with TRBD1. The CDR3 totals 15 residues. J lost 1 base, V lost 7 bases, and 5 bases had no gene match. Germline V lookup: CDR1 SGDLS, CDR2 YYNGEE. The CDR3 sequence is CASAGTGGENTEAFF. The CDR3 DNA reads TGTGCCAGCGCCGGGACAGGGGGCGAGAACACTGAAGCTTTCTTT.

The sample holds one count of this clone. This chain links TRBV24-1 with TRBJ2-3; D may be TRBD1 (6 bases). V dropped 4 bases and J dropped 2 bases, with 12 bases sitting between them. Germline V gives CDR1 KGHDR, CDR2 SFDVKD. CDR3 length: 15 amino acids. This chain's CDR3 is CATSDPGTHTDTQYF. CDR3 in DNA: TGTGCCACCAGTGACCCCGGGACACACACAGATACGCAGTATTTT.

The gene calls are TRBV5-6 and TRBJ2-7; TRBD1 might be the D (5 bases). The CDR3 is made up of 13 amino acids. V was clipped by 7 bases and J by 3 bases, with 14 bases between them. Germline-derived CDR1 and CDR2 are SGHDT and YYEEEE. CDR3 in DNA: TGTGCCAGCGGAACAGGATCACACTACGAGCAGTACTTC. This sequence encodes CASGTGSHYEQYF.

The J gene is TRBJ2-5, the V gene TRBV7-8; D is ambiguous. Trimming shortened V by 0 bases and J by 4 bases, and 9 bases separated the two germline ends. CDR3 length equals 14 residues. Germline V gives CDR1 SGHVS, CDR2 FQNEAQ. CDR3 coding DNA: TGTGCCAGCAGCTTAGCCCTATCTGGAGAGACCCAGTACTTC. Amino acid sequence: CASSLALSGETQYF.

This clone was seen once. For the CDR3, the DNA is TGTGCCAGCAGTTTAAGAGGTGTTGGAAACACCATATATTTT. Amino acid sequence: CASSLRGVGNTIYF. The chain is built from TRBV28 and TRBJ1-3; no firm D call. Germline V gene lookup returns CDR1 MDHEN and CDR2 SYDVKM. V lost 2 bases to trimming and J lost 3 bases, with 8 bases between them. The CDR3 loop spans 14 amino acids.

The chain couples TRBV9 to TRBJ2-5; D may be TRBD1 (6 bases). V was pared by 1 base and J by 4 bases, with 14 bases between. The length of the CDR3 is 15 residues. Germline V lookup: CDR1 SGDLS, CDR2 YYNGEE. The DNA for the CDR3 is TGTGCCAGCAGCGTATTAAGTACAGGGCGAGAGACCCAGTACTTC. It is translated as CASSVLSTGRETQYF.

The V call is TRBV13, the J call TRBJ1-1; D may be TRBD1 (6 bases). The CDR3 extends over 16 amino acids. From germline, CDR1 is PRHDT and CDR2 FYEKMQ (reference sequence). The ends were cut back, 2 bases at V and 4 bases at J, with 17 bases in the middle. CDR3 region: CASSLTGKPLSTEAFF. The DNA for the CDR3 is TGTGCCAGCAGCTTAACAGGGAAACCCCTGAGCACTGAAGCTTTCTTT.

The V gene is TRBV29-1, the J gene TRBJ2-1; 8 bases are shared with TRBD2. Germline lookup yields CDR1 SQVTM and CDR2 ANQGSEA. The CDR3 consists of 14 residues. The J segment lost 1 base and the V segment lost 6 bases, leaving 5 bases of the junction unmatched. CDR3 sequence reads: CSVGGDFSYNEQFF. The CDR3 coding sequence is TGCAGCGTCGGGGGGGATTTTTCCTACAATGAGCAGTTCTTC.

CDR3 nucleotides: TGTGCCAGCGGAGACAGGGGGGGCTCACCCCTCCACTTT. Its translation: CASGDRGGSPLHF. V usage is TRBV6-5 and J usage is TRBJ1-6, with 9 bases fitting TRBD1. CDR3 size: 13 residues. Trimming cost V 8 bases and J 10 bases; bases outside gene matches: 6. The germline CDR1 and CDR2 sequences are MNHEY and SVGAGI.

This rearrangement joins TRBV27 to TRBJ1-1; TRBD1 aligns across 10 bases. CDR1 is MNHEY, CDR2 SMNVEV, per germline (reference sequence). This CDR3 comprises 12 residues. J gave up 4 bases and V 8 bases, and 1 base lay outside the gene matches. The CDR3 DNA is TGTGCCAGCGGGGACAGGGGCACTGAAGCTTTCTTT. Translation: CASGDRGTEAFF.

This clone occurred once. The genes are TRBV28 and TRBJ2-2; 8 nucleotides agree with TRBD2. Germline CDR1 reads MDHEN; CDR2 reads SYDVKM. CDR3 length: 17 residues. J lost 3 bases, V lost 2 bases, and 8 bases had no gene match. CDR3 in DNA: TGTGCCAGCAGTTTAATCGGACTAGCAGAAGACACCGGGGAGCTGTTTTTT. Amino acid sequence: CASSLIGLAEDTGELFF.

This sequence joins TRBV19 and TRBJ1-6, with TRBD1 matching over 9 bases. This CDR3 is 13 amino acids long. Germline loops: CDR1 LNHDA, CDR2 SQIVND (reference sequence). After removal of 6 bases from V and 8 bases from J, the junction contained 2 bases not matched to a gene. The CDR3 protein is CASSTGGYSPLHF. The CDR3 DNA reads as TGTGCCAGTAGCACAGGGGGCTATTCACCCCTCCACTTT.

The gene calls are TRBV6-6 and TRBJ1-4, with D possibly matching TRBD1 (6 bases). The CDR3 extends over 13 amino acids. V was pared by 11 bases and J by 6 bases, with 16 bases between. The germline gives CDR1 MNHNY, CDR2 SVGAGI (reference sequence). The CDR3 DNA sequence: TGTGCCGCGGGGGCCCATCGAGATGAAAAACTGTTTTTT. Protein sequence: CAAGAHRDEKLFF.

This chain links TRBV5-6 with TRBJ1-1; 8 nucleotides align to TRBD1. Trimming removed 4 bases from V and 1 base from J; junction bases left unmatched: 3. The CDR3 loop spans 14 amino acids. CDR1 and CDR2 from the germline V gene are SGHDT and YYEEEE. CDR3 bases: TGTGCCAGCAGCGCAGACAGGGGGAACACTGAAGCTTTCTTT. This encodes CASSADRGNTEAFF.

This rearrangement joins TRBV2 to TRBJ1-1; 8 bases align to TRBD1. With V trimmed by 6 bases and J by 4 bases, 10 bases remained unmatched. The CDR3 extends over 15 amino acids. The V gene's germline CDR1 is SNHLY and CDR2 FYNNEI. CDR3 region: CASRSSGGWGTEAFF. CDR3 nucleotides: TGTGCCAGCAGGTCGTCAGGGGGCTGGGGCACTGAAGCTTTCTTT.

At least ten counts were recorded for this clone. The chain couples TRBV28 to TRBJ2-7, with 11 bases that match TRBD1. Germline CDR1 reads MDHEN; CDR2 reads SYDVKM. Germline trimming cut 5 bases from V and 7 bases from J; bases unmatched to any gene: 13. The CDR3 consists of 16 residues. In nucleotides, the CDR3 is TGTGCCAGCAGTCCCCCCAGGACAGGGGGCGCGTGGGAGCAGTACTTC. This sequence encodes CASSPPRTGGAWEQYF. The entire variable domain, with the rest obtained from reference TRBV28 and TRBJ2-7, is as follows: DVKVTQSSRYLVKRTGEKVFLECVQDMDHENMFWYRQDPGLGLRLIYFSYDVKMKEKGDIPEGYSVSREKKERFSLILESASTNQTSMYLCASSPPRTGGAWEQYFGPGTRLTVT.

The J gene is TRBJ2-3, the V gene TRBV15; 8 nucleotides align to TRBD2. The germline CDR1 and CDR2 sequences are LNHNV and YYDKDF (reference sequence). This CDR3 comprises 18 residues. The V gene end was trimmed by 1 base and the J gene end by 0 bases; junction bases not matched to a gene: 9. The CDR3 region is CATSRVLVASGSTDTQYF. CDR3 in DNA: TGTGCCACCAGCAGAGTTTTGGTGGCTAGCGGGAGCACAGATACGCAGTATTTT.

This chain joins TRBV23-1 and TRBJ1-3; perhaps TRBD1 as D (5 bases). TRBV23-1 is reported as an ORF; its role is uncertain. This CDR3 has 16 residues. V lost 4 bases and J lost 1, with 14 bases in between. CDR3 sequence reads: CASSLKGPLSGNTIYF. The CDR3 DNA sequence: TGCGCCAGCAGTCTGAAGGGGCCCCTTTCTGGAAACACCATATATTTT.

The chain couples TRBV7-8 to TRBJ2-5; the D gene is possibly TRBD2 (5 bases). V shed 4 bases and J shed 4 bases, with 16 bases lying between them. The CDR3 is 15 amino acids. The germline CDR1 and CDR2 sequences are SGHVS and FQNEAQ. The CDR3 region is CASSWVGVVPETQYF. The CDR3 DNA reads TGTGCCAGCAGCTGGGTGGGAGTCGTGCCAGAGACCCAGTACTTC.

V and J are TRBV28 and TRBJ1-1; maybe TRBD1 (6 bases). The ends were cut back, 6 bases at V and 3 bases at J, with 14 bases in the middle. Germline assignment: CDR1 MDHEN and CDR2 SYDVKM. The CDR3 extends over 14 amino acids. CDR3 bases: TGTGCCAGCAGGCCCCCCGGGACACACACTGAAGCTTTCTTT. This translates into CASRPPGTHTEAFF.

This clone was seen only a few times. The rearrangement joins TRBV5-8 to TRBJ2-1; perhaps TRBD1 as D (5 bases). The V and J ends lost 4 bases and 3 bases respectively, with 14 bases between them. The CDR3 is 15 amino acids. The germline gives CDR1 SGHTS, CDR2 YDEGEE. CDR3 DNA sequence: TGTGCCAGCAGCCCAAACCAGGGCCTCTACAATGAGCAGTTCTTC. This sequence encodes CASSPNQGLYNEQFF. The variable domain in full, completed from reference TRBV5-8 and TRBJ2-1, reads EAGVTQSPTHLIKTRGQQATLRCSPISGHTSVYWYQQALGLGLQFLLWYDEGEERNRGNFPPRFSGRQFPNYSSELNVNALELEDSALYLCASSPNQGLYNEQFFGPGTRLTVL.

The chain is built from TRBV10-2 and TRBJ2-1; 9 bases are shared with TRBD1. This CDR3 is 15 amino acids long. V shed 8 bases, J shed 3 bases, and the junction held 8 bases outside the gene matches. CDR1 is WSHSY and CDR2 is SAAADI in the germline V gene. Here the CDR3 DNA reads TGCGCCAGCGATCGAGGGACAGGGTTCTACAATGAGCAGTTCTTC. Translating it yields CASDRGTGFYNEQFF.

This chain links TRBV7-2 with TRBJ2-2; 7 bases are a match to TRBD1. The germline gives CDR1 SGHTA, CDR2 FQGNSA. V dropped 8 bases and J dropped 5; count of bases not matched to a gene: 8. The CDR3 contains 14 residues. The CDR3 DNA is TGTGCCAGCCAGGGACAGTTGAGGACCGGGGAGCTGTTTTTT. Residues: CASQGQLRTGELFF.